The clone carrying this T cell receptor beta chain was detected only once. Its antigen is still unknown. TCRdb's copy holds only in-frame clones and misses some; the assay was immunoSEQ multiplex PCR. The sample contains around 180,000 clones, approximately 87% of which appear only once. The data originate from a study of T cell responses to AZD1222 COVID-19 vaccine. Whole-study findings and limits: Donors were chiefly white British, with a greater number of females, and clonal diversity was perhaps underestimated.

Germline values: CDR1 SGHDN, CDR2 FVKESK. The CDR3 loop spans 15 amino acids. V trimming: 1 base; J trimming: 6 bases; junction bases outside the gene matches: 5. The chain has TRBV14 and TRBJ2-1; 8 bases are shared with TRBD2. This clonotype originated in an adult in good health. This specimen consisted of peripheral blood, obtained on day 0 of MenACWY control vaccination. The CDR3 is CASSQGLAFANEQFF. CDR3 DNA sequence: TGTGCCAGCAGCCAAGGACTAGCGTTTGCCAATGAGCAGTTCTTC.